What follows is one T cell receptor beta chain and its context. Its specificity is not known. One entry per CDR3 protein results from TCRdb running MiXCR on the 5' RACE reads. The sample lists 1.5 million to 2 million distinct CDR3 sequences; about 32% were seen once. This sample was taken from a study of identical twins. The CDR3 has 18 residues. Germline trimming cut 0 bases from V and 2 bases from J; bases unmatched to any gene: 10. Germline V gene lookup returns CDR1 LGHNT and CDR2 FRNRAP. Regarding the study as a whole: Reduced insertions were recorded for abundant cord blood beta clonotypes, with no such pattern in memory repertoires.

With no exceptions, donors were healthy Caucasians. Sequencing was carried out using cord blood. V and J are TRBV12-5 and TRBJ1-2; the match to TRBD1 covers 9 bases. This TCR derives from a newborn girl in good health. The CDR3 protein is CASGLVPLGQGRNYGYTF. The CDR3, as DNA: TGTGCTAGTGGTTTGGTACCCCTAGGACAGGGGAGGAACTATGGCTACACCTTC.